The 2 T cell receptor beta chains in this list originate from one sample, sequenced in a study of shared clonotypes between healthy human individuals. Generated by immunoSEQ multiplex PCR, the TCRdb table keeps only in-frame clones and is missing some. The sample yields 2.3 million or so clones, over 90% seen once. What was sequenced was naive CD4+ T cells from PBMCs. Sample subset: CD45RA+ positively selected. These receptor sequences come from a young man in good health. Some clones in this sample may be carry-over from other donors' samples.

Comment on this clone: Other nucleotide sequences in the sample specify the same CDR3. CDR3 residues: CASSETGSTYEQYF. For the CDR3, the DNA is TGCGCCAGCAGTGAGACAGGGTCCACCTACGAGCAGTACTTC. This chain uses TRBV10-1 with TRBJ2-7; D may be TRBD1 (6 bases). The CDR3 loop spans 14 amino acids. V was clipped by 2 bases and J by 2 bases, with 10 bases between them. Germline lookup yields CDR1 WNHNN and CDR2 SYGVQD (reference sequence).

This chain joins TRBV27 and TRBJ1-1; TRBD1 might be the D (5 bases). V lost 2 bases, J lost 7 bases, and 14 bases lay in between. Germline assignment: CDR1 MNHEY and CDR2 SMNVEV (reference sequence). The CDR3 is 14 residues long. CDR3 nucleotide sequence: TGTGCCAGCAGTTTAAAAGGGTGGGGCTATGAAGCTTTCTTT. Amino acid sequence: CASSLKGWGYEAFF.